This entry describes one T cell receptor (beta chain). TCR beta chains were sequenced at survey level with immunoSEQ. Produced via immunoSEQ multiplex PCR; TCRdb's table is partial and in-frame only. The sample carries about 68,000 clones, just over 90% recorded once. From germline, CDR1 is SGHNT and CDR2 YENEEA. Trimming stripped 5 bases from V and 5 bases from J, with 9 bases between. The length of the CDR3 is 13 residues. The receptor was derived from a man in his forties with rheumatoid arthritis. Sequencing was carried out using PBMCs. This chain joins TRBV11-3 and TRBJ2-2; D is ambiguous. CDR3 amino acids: CASSKGPTGELFF. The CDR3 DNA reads TGTGCCAGCAGCAAGGGCCCTACCGGGGAGCTGTTTTTT.